This T cell receptor beta chain was identified during a study of blood T cell repertoires in COVID-19. Study at large: Sites in the United States, Italy and Spain provided acute and convalescent COVID-19 samples. From T cells, B-cell-depleted T cells, or PBMCs came the material, which was cDNA or gDNA.

Under the authors' procedure: Researchers report that nucleated cell counts were estimated from reference gene primer amplification. The assay was immunoSEQ multiplex PCR, and TCRdb's table has in-frame clones only and misses some. The DNA was the basis for D and trimming; V, J and clone size are from that table. This table has over 200,000 clones, 75% to 90% appearing once. V shed 4 bases, J shed 0 bases, and the junction held 10 bases outside the gene matches. This CDR3 contains 17 residues. CDR1 and CDR2 (germline): MGHRA, YSYEKL. This sequence originates from a man aged 35-49 years with acute or convalescent COVID-19. The sample was peripheral blood. This chain connects TRBV4-1 to TRBJ2-7; 9 nucleotides align to TRBD1. CDR3 protein: CASSLLSGQGSSYEQYF. The CDR3 DNA is TGCGCCAGCAGCCTCCTCTCGGGACAGGGAAGCTCCTACGAGCAGTACTTC.